The source of this T cell receptor beta chain is a study of cytomegalovirus exposure and HLA in healthy donors. The protocol was immunoSEQ multiplex PCR, while the TCRdb copy is restricted to in-frame clones and leaves out a portion. The table records around 130,000 clones, 88% of them present only once. The CDR3 has 15 residues. V was pared by 4 bases and J by 3 bases, with 8 bases of the junction left unmatched. Germline V gene data show CDR1 as SGHTA and CDR2 as FQGNSA. The clonotype was recovered from a man younger than 40 in good health and CMV-seronegative. Sequences were obtained from PBMCs. The chain uses TRBV7-2 and TRBJ2-7, with 8 nucleotides matching TRBD2. The CDR3 loop reads CASSSPLAGIYEQYF. In nucleotides, the CDR3 is TGTGCCAGCAGCTCCCCCTTAGCGGGAATCTACGAGCAGTACTTC.